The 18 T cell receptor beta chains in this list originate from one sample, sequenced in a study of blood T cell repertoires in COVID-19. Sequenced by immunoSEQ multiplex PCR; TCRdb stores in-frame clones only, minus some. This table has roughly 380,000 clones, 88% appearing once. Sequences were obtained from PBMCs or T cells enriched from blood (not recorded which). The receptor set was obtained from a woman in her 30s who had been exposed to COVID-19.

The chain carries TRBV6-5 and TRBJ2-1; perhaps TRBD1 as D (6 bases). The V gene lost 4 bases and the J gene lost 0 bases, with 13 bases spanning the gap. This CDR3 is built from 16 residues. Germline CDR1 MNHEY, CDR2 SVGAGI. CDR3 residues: CASSFLDRSSYNEQFF. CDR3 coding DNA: TGTGCCAGCAGTTTTCTAGACAGGAGCTCCTACAATGAGCAGTTCTTC.

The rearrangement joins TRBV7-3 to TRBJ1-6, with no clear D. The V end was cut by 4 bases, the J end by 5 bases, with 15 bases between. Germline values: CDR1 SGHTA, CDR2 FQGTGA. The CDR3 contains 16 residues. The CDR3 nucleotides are TGTGCCAGCAGCTACCGCGGGGAAGGGAATAATTCACCCCTCCACTTT. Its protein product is CASSYRGEGNNSPLHF.

For the CDR3, the DNA is TGTGCCAGTACCCCATTCCCAGGGCACTATGGCTACACCTTC. Protein product: CASTPFPGHYGYTF. This chain uses TRBV19 with TRBJ1-2, with a possible D match to TRBD1 (5 bases). Trimming took off 7 bases at V and 3 bases at J, with 15 bases between the two ends. The V gene's germline CDR1 is LNHDA and CDR2 SQIVND (reference sequence). The CDR3 loop spans 14 amino acids.

CDR3 sequence: CASSYETGGPYEQYF. The CDR3 DNA sequence: TGTGCCAGCAGTTACGAGACAGGGGGACCCTACGAGCAGTACTTC. This sequence joins TRBV11-1 and TRBJ2-7, with TRBD1 matching 9 bases. V gave up 6 bases and J gave up 2 bases; unmatched junction bases: 8. CDR1 is SGHAT and CDR2 is FQDESV in the germline V gene (reference sequence). This CDR3 is 15 amino acids long.

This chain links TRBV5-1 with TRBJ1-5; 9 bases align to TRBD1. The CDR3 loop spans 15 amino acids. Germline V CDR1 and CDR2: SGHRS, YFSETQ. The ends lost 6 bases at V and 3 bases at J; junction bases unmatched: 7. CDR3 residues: CASNSGTGNNQPQHF. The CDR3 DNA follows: TGCGCCAGCAACTCCGGGACAGGGAACAATCAGCCCCAGCATTTT. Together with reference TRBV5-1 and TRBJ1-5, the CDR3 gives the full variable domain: KAGVTQTPRYLIKTRGQQVTLSCSPISGHRSVSWYQQTPGQGLQFLFEYFSETQRNKGNFPGRFSGRQFSNSRSEMNVSTLELGDSALYLCASNSGTGNNQPQHFGDGTRLSIL.

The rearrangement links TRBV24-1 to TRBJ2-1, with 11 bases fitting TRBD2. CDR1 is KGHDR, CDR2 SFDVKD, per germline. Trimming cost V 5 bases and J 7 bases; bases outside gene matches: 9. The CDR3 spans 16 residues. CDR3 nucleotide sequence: TGTGCCACCAGTGTAGCGGGAGGGCTGATTTTTAATGAGCAGTTCTTC. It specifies CATSVAGGLIFNEQFF.

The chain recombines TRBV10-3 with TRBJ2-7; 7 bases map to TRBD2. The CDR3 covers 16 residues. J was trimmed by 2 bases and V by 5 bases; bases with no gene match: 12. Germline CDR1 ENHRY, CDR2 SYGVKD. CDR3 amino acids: CAISRTSAQKTYEQYF. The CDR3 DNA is TGTGCCATCAGTCGAACTAGCGCGCAAAAAACCTACGAGCAGTACTTC.

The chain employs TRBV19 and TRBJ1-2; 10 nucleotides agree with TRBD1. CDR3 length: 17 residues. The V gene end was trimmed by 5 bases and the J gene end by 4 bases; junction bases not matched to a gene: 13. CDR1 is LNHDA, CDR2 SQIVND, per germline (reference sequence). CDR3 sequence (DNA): TGTGCCAGTAGTGCTCCCGGGACAGGGGTCGGTCCCTATGGCTACACCTTC. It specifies CASSAPGTGVGPYGYTF.

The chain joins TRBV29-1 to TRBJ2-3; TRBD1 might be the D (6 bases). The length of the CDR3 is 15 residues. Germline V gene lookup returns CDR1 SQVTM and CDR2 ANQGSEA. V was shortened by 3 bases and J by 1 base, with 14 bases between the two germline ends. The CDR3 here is CSVDFIGGGTDTQYF. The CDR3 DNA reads TGCAGCGTTGATTTCATTGGGGGCGGCACAGATACGCAGTATTTT.

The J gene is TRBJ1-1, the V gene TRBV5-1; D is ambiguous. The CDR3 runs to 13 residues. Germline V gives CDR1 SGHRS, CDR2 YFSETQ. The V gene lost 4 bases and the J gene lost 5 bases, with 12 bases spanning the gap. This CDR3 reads CASSPVEVTEAFF. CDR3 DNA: TGCGCCAGCAGCCCGGTCGAGGTGACTGAAGCTTTCTTT. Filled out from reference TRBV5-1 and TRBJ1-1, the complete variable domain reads KAGVTQTPRYLIKTRGQQVTLSCSPISGHRSVSWYQQTPGQGLQFLFEYFSETQRNKGNFPGRFSGRQFSNSRSEMNVSTLELGDSALYLCASSPVEVTEAFFGQGTRLTVV.

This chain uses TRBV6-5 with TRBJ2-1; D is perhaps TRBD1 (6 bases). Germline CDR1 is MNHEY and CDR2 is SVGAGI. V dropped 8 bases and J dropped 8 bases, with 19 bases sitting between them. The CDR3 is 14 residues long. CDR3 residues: CASGPKQGFHEQFF. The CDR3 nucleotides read TGTGCCAGCGGCCCTAAACAGGGATTCCATGAGCAGTTCTTC.

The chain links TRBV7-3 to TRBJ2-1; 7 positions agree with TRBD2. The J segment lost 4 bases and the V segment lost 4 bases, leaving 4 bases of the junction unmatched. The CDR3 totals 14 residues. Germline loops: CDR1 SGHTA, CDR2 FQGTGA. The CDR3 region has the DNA TGTGCCAGCAGCTGGGACTACCAGTACAATGAGCAGTTCTTC. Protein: CASSWDYQYNEQFF.

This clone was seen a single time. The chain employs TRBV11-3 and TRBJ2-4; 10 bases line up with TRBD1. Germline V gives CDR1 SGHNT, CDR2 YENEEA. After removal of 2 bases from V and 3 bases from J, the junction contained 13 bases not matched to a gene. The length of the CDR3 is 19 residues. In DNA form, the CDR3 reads TGTGCCAGCAGCTTAAGTTCGAGACAGGGGGCGGGAGTCAAAAACATTCAGTACTTC. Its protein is CASSLSSRQGAGVKNIQYF.

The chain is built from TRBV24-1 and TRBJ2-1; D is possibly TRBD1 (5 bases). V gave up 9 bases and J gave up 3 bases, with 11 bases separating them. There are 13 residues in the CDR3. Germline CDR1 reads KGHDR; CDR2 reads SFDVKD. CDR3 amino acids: CATSGAHYNEQFF. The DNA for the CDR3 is TGTGCCACCTCTGGGGCCCACTACAATGAGCAGTTCTTC.

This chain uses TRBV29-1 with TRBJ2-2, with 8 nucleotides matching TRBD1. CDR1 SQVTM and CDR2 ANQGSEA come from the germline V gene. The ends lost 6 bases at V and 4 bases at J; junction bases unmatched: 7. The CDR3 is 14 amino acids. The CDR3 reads CSVRQGLGTGELFF. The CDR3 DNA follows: TGCAGCGTCCGACAGGGGTTAGGCACCGGGGAGCTGTTTTTT.

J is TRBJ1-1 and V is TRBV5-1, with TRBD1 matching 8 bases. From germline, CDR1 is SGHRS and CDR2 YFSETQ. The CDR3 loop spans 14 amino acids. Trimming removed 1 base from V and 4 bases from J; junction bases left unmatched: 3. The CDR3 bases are TGCGCCAGCAGCTTGCAGGGGGCGAGCACTGAAGCTTTCTTT. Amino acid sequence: CASSLQGASTEAFF.

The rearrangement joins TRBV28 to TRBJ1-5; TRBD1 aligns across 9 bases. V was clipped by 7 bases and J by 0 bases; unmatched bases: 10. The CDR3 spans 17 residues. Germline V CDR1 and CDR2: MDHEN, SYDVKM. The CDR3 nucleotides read TGTGCCAGCACTCCGTCCGGGACAGGGTATAGCAATCAGCCCCAGCATTTT. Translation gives CASTPSGTGYSNQPQHF. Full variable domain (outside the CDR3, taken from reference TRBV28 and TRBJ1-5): DVKVTQSSRYLVKRTGEKVFLECVQDMDHENMFWYRQDPGLGLRLIYFSYDVKMKEKGDIPEGYSVSREKKERFSLILESASTNQTSMYLCASTPSGTGYSNQPQHFGDGTRLSIL.

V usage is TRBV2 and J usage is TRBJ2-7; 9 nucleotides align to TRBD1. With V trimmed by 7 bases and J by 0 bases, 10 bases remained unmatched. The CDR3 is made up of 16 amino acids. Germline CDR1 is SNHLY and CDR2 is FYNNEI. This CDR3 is CASKGQGTTFSYEQYF. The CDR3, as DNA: TGTGCCAGCAAAGGACAGGGGACAACCTTCTCCTACGAGCAGTACTTC.